The text below deals with one TCR beta chain. This entry belongs to a study of regulatory T cells in long-lasting Graves disease. The CDR3 extends over 15 amino acids. Trimming removed 5 bases from V and 4 bases from J; junction bases left unmatched: 7. Germline CDR1 MNHEY, CDR2 SVGEGT. Described time point: persistent/refractory GD, antithyroid drugs over 5 years with positive TRAb. Extracted PBMC RNA gave rise to the TCR library. TCR beta libraries were built with iRepertoire HTBI primers and Arm-PCR of CDR3 regions. TCRdb re-called the multiplex PCR reads with MiXCR, one entry per CDR3 protein. The sample lists 430,000 or so distinct CDR3 sequences; around 23% were seen once.

Source: peripheral blood mononuclear cells (PBMCs), taken when the disease was refractory, from a patient treated with antithyroid drugs. V is TRBV6-2 or TRBV6-3 and J is TRBJ1-4; 7 nucleotides line up with TRBD1. The source is a female donor with Graves disease. The CDR3, as DNA: TGTGCCAGCAGTACCCGGACAGGAAGTAATGAAAAACTGTTTTTT. Translating it yields CASSTRTGSNEKLFF.